This TCR beta chain emerged from a study of T-cell reconstitution after alpha-beta-depleted transplantation in children. With respect to this clonotype: The antigen is undetermined.

Preparation of the TCRbeta library was carried out with unique molecular identifiers. MiXCR was run by TCRdb on the PCR reads, yielding one entry per CDR3 protein. The sample has about 640,000 distinct CDR3 sequences; over 10% are singletons. Germline V gene data show CDR1 as SGHAT and CDR2 as FQDESV (reference sequence). V gave up 1 base and J gave up 2 bases, with 18 bases separating them. This CDR3 has 19 amino acids. Study outcomes and limitations: After transplant, high TCRbeta diversity at day 60 in some patients arose from surviving recipient T cells and thymic progenitors. T-cell numbers and diversity, one year after transplant, stemmed largely from T cells that were newly produced. The study reportedly traced alpha-beta T cells about two months after transplant to several hundred expanded graft clones.

V is TRBV11-1 and J is TRBJ2-6; D unresolved. The sample was PBMCs, mostly from graft donor cells, taken 360 days after TCRalphabeta/CD19-depleted stem cell transplant. This clonotype was sampled from a male patient younger than 18 who had a stem cell transplant for acute myeloid leukemia, so the T cells may come from the graft donor. CDR3 region: CASSLERWSLGTGANVLTF. DNA of the CDR3: TGTGCCAGCAGCTTAGAGCGCTGGTCTCTAGGAACTGGGGCCAACGTCCTGACTTTC.